This TCR beta chain was recorded in a study of cytomegalovirus exposure and HLA in healthy donors. Primers included in the PCR were 60 Vbeta and 13 Jbeta primers. TCRdb keeps only in-frame clones here, not all; method: immunoSEQ multiplex PCR. The sample records 130,000 or so clones, roughly 80% being singletons. Germline V gene sequence: CDR1 SGHAT, CDR2 FQNNGV. CDR3 length: 12 residues. Trimming removed 6 bases from V and 11 bases from J; junction bases left unmatched: 6. This clonotype was sampled from a woman aged 18-35 years in good health and CMV-seronegative. This chain connects TRBV11-2 to TRBJ2-2, with 7 positions matching TRBD2. Sequencing was carried out using PBMCs. The CDR3 here is CASRGGQTELFF. The CDR3 DNA sequence: TGTGCCAGCAGGGGAGGGCAGACCGAGCTGTTTTTT. Full variable domain (remainder filled in from reference TRBV11-2 and TRBJ2-2): EAGVAQSPRYKIIEKRQSVAFWCNPISGHATLYWYQQILGQGPKLLIQFQNNGVVDDSQLPKDRFSAERLKGVDSTLKIQPAKLEDSAVYLCASRGGQTELFFGEGSRLTVL.